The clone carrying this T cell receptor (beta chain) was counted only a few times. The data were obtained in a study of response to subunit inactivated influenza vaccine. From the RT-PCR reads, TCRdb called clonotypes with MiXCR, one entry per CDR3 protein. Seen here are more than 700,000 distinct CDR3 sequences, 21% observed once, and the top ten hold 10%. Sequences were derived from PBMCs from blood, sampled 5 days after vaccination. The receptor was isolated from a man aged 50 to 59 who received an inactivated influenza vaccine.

CDR3 in DNA: TGCAGTGCTAGATTGCCGGTGAACACTGAAGCTTTCTTT. Protein: CSARLPVNTEAFF. V and J are TRBV20-1 and TRBJ1-1; no definite D call. There are 13 residues in the CDR3. The V gene lost 2 bases and the J gene lost 0 bases, with 7 bases spanning the gap. Germline V gives CDR1 DFQATT, CDR2 SNEGSKA (reference sequence).